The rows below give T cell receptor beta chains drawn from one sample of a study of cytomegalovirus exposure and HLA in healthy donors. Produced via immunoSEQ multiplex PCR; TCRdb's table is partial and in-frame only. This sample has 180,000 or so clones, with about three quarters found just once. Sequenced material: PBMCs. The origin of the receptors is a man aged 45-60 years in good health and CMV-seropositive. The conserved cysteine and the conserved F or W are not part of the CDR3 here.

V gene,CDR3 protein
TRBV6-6,ASRRQGGDQETQY
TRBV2,ASSGGGGNTEAF
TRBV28,ASSEVGRGEFNSPLH
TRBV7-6,ASKQPGGFEAF
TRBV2,ASSEGRETQY
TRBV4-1,ASSQGQGASREQF
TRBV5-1,ASSLSQGAPGGYT
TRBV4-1,ASSQPTRQSNYGYT
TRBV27,ASSSGTGYYNEQF
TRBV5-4,ASTTTDMQGYT
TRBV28,ASSPRTGMNTEAF
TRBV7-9,ASSSDRERGSGNTIY
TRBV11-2,ASSLALGSGGYEQY
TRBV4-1,ASSQVEGVGYGYT
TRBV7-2,ASSLSGGAFGELF
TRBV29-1,SARGFMNTEAF
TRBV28,ASSLGGGPNQPQH
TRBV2,ASSEERWGIQY
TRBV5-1,ASSLGQIYGYT
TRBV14,ASSPRGRGRSGNTIY
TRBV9,ASSVPRLSGGRSTDTQY
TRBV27,ASRSGGSNQPQH
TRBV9,ASSVRTGSTDTQY
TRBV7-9,ASSSITVTTGPYGNTIY
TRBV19,ASSKAGVVYEQY
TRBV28,ASSNGGIYEQY
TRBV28,ASSIPGFLDTEAF
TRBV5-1,ASSLTGQSYNSPLH